This T cell receptor beta chain was sequenced in a study of cytomegalovirus exposure and HLA in healthy donors. The donors, nominally healthy at sampling, likely had unrecorded immune exposures. For this clone: Its matching antigen is unknown.

General study results and limits: A later examination showed that TCR association rates differed by HLA locus, with DRB1 most and HLA-C fewest. An observed cluster of highly shared sequence variants was recorded as a likely sequencing artifact. It was reported that the classifier diagnosed cytomegalovirus status with high specificity and sensitivity in both the original and validation cohorts.

Researchers ran the PCR with 60 Vbeta and 13 Jbeta primers. Sequenced by immunoSEQ multiplex PCR; TCRdb stores in-frame clones only, minus some. The sample consists of about 180,000 clones, 70% to 85% of them appearing once. CDR1 SGHTA and CDR2 FQGNSA come from the germline V gene. J gave up 5 bases and V 5 bases, and 10 bases lay outside the gene matches. The CDR3 length is 15 residues. Sequences were obtained from PBMCs. This TCR derives from a woman aged 60-75 years in good health and CMV-seropositive. This chain links TRBV7-2 with TRBJ2-5; 8 bases line up with TRBD2. CDR3 bases: TGTGCCAGCAGCCGACCTGGGACTAGTGTGGAGACCCAGTACTTC. Translated, it gives CASSRPGTSVETQYF.